Listed below are T cell receptor beta chains from one sample, sequenced in a study of blood T cell repertoires in COVID-19. TCRdb's table, derived via immunoSEQ multiplex PCR, lists solely in-frame clones and lacks some. The table records some 70,000 clones, approximately 90% of them present only once. The sample consisted of peripheral blood. These receptors originate from a man in his fifties or sixties with acute or convalescent COVID-19. Each CDR3 is given with its conserved first and last residue. The D gene is left open where the match is weak. Clone size is shown for a subset of rows, as once, few, many or a class of expanded clone.

CDR3 DNA	CDR3 protein	CDR3 length	J gene	D gene	clone size	V gene
TGTGCCAGCAGCTCCGACAGGGGAACTAATGAAAAACTGTTTTTT	CASSSDRGTNEKLFF	15	TRBJ1-4	TRBD1	-	TRBV5-6
TGTGCCACCAGTGATTCCGGTGAGACCCAGTACTTC	CATSDSGETQYF	12	TRBJ2-5	-	-	TRBV24-1
TGTGCCAGCAGCCAAGGACAGGGATTTGGGGAAGATACGCAGTATTTT	CASSQGQGFGEDTQYF	16	TRBJ2-3	TRBD1	-	TRBV14
TGTGCCAGCAGCCGATTGCCGGGACAGGGAAACACCTATGGCTACACCTTC	CASSRLPGQGNTYGYTF	17	TRBJ1-2	TRBD1	-	TRBV5-6
TGTGCCAGCAGCGTAGCGGGACAGGGGAACAATGAGCAGTTCTTC	CASSVAGQGNNEQFF	15	TRBJ2-1	TRBD1	-	TRBV9
TGTGCCAGCAGCGCAACACAGGGGCAGCCCCAGCATTTT	CASSATQGQPQHF	13	TRBJ1-5	TRBD1	-	TRBV11-2
TGCGCCAGCAGCTTTCAACACGCGGGGGAGCAGTACTTC	CASSFQHAGEQYF	13	TRBJ2-7	-	-	TRBV5-1
TGTGCCATCAGAGGACCGTCGCTAGCGGGTCACAATGAGCAGTTCTTC	CAIRGPSLAGHNEQFF	16	TRBJ2-1	TRBD2	-	TRBV10-3
TGTGCCAGCAGTTTCGGACAGGCGCGCGAGCAGTACTTC	CASSFGQAREQYF	13	TRBJ2-7	TRBD1	-	TRBV12-3/TRBV12-4
TGTGCCAGCAGCTTGGGGACAGTCACCTACGAGCAGTACTTC	CASSLGTVTYEQYF	14	TRBJ2-7	-	-	TRBV5-6
TGTGCCAGCAGTTTGGGGCGGGAGGGTAACCAAGAGACCCAGTACTTC	CASSLGREGNQETQYF	16	TRBJ2-5	TRBD2	-	TRBV27
TGTGCCGTTACAGGGAGCTCTGGAAACACCATATATTTT	CAVTGSSGNTIYF	13	TRBJ1-3	-	once	TRBV30
TGCGCCAGCACCCTCCCGGGGGGCACAGATACGCAGTATTTT	CASTLPGGTDTQYF	14	TRBJ2-3	-	-	TRBV5-1
TGTGCCTGGAGTATATGGACAGGGAGATTATCTGGGGCCAACGTCCTGACTTTC	CAWSIWTGRLSGANVLTF	18	TRBJ2-6	TRBD1	-	TRBV30
TGTGCCAGCAGTGCCACAGGGGTAGGCTACACCTTC	CASSATGVGYTF	12	TRBJ1-2	TRBD1	-	TRBV12-3/TRBV12-4
TGTGCCAGCATGGACAGGGTCGTCGGCGCTTTCTTT	CASMDRVVGAFF	12	TRBJ1-1	TRBD1	-	TRBV6-5
TGTGCCAGCAGCTTGGGGCCTAGCGGCGTTTATTACGAGCAGTACTTC	CASSLGPSGVYYEQYF	16	TRBJ2-7	TRBD2	-	TRBV7-2
TGTGCCAGCTCACCAATCGGGACTAGCGGGAGTGGGTACGAGCAGTACTTC	CASSPIGTSGSGYEQYF	17	TRBJ2-7	TRBD2	-	TRBV18
TGTGCCAGCAGCCAAGACAGGGCGAGCACTGAAGCTTTCTTT	CASSQDRASTEAFF	14	TRBJ1-1	TRBD1	-	TRBV7-3
TGCGCCAGCAGCCGAACAGGGGAACAGTATCAGCCCCAGCATTTT	CASSRTGEQYQPQHF	15	TRBJ1-5	TRBD1	-	TRBV5-1
TGTGCCAGCACGGCACAGGCTCAAGAGACCCAGTACTTC	CASTAQAQETQYF	13	TRBJ2-5	-	-	TRBV6-5
TGTGCCAGCAGGGACAGCCTCAATCAGCCCCAGCATTTT	CASRDSLNQPQHF	13	TRBJ1-5	-	-	TRBV6-6
TGTGCCATCAGTGACCCCGGGACTAGCGTGTACAATGAGCAGTTCTTC	CAISDPGTSVYNEQFF	16	TRBJ2-1	TRBD2	-	TRBV10-3
TGTGCCAGCAGCTTAGGCGGGGCCAACTATGGCTACACCTTC	CASSLGGANYGYTF	14	TRBJ1-2	-	-	TRBV11-2
TGTGCCAGCAGCTTAATTGGGGGGTACAATGAGCAGTTCTTC	CASSLIGGYNEQFF	14	TRBJ2-1	-	-	TRBV7-3
TGTGCCTGGAGTGGACTAGCCGGTACGAACACCGGGGAGCTGTTTTTT	CAWSGLAGTNTGELFF	16	TRBJ2-2	TRBD2	-	TRBV30
TGTGCCAGCAGAGAGGGGGGGGGACAGCCCCAGCATTTT	CASREGGGQPQHF	13	TRBJ1-5	-	-	TRBV12-3/TRBV12-4
TGTGCCAGCAGCGTAGGAACCAGCGAAGAGACCCAGTACTTC	CASSVGTSEETQYF	14	TRBJ2-5	-	-	TRBV9
TGTGCCAGCAGCTTCGGACTGCAAGAGACCCAGTACTTC	CASSFGLQETQYF	13	TRBJ2-5	-	-	TRBV5-4
TGTGCCAGCTCGGGGTACACCTACGAGCAGTACTTC	CASSGYTYEQYF	12	TRBJ2-7	-	-	TRBV19
TGCGCCAGCAGTGAAAGCCAGCGCAATGAGCAGTTCTTC	CASSESQRNEQFF	13	TRBJ2-1	-	-	TRBV10-1
TGTGCCACCAGCCCTAGCGGGGGGTCCTTCGGGGAGCAGTTCTTC	CATSPSGGSFGEQFF	15	TRBJ2-1	TRBD2	-	TRBV15
TGCAGCGCAAGCATAGCGGGAGATGCCGGGGAGCTGTTTTTT	CSASIAGDAGELFF	14	TRBJ2-2	TRBD2	-	TRBV29-1
TGTGCCAGCAGTAAGTTTTCCAGTCCTAGCAATCAGCCCCAGCATTTT	CASSKFSSPSNQPQHF	16	TRBJ1-5	-	few	TRBV27
TGTGCCAGCAGGGACCAGGGGGCAAGCAATCAGCCCCAGCATTTT	CASRDQGASNQPQHF	15	TRBJ1-5	TRBD1	-	TRBV2
TGTGCCAGCAGCGTAGGGGACAGGGGCTCCGAGCAGTACTTC	CASSVGDRGSEQYF	14	TRBJ2-7	TRBD1	-	TRBV9